The 11 T cell receptor beta chains presented below share a single source sample, sequenced in a study of T cells in Graves' hyperthyroidism and ophthalmopathy. Amplified TCR beta CDR3 regions came from RNA transcripts. Initially, a first-round RT-PCR of the TCR CDR3 employed the HTBI primer set. TCRdb recomputed calls from the multiplex PCR reads with MiXCR, one row per CDR3 protein. The sample includes about 290,000 distinct CDR3 sequences, approximately 12% seen only once; the top ten take around 7.9%. The specimen sequenced was blood. These TCRs come from a woman in her thirties with Graves' hyperthyroidism that later progressed to Graves' ophthalmopathy.

This clonotype was observed a few times. The rearrangement joins TRBV24-1 to TRBJ2-1; 14 bases are a match to TRBD2. This CDR3 comprises 17 residues. V shed 4 bases and J 6 bases; nucleotides not matched to a gene: 7. The V gene's germline CDR1 is KGHDR and CDR2 SFDVKD. For the CDR3, the DNA is TGTGCCACCAGTGAAGCCGGGACTAGCGGGAGTATCAATGAGCAGTTCTTC. Translated: CATSEAGTSGSINEQFF.

This clonotype was seen just once. The rearrangement links TRBV28 to TRBJ2-3; D perhaps matches TRBD2 (5 bases). V was trimmed by 3 bases and J by 1 base, leaving 11 bases between them. Germline CDR1 is MDHEN and CDR2 is SYDVKM. The CDR3 totals 15 residues. CDR3 nucleotide sequence: TGTGCCAGCAGTTTCCGGGGAAGTCGCACAGATACGCAGTATTTT. It yields the protein CASSFRGSRTDTQYF.

This clonotype was observed many times. The J gene is TRBJ1-2, the V gene TRBV7-2; D not certain. CDR1 is SGHTA, CDR2 FQGNSA, per germline. This CDR3 comprises 15 residues. V shed 5 bases and J shed 8 bases, with 21 bases lying between them. CDR3 residues: CASSVPGAQRSGYTF. CDR3 nucleotides: TGTGCCAGCAGCGTACCCGGCGCTCAGAGGTCCGGCTACACCTTC.

This clonotype was found many times. The chain couples TRBV7-2 to TRBJ2-7; D uncertain. This CDR3 contains 15 residues. The V and J ends lost 2 bases and 1 base respectively, with 12 bases between them. CDR1 SGHTA and CDR2 FQGNSA come from the germline V gene. The CDR3 nucleotides are TGTGCCAGCAGCTTATTTCGTGACGGTTCCTACGAGCAGTACTTC. Translating it yields CASSLFRDGSYEQYF. The whole variable domain, remainder taken from reference TRBV7-2 and TRBJ2-7, is GAGVSQSPSNKVTEKGKDVELRCDPISGHTALYWYRQSLGQGLEFLIYFQGNSAPDKSGLPSDRFSAERTGGSVSTLTIQRTQQEDSAVYLCASSLFRDGSYEQYFGPGTRLTVT.

The sample holds many counts of this clonotype. V and J are TRBV20-1 and TRBJ2-6, with TRBD2 identical over 9 bases. CDR1 and CDR2 from the germline V gene are DFQATT and SNEGSKA (reference sequence). The CDR3 covers 18 residues. V lost 6 bases to trimming and J lost 0 bases; unmatched junction nucleotides: 12. The CDR3 bases are TGCAGTGCCAAAGACGCACTAGCGGGTAGCTCTGGGGCCAACGTCCTGACTTTC. It translates to CSAKDALAGSSGANVLTF.

Many counts were recorded for this clonotype. V is TRBV7-2 and J is TRBJ2-1, with D possibly matching TRBD2 (6 bases). V was shortened by 5 bases and J by 7 bases, with 18 bases between the two germline ends. The CDR3 sequence is 15 residues long. CDR1 and CDR2 from the germline V gene are SGHTA and FQGNSA. The CDR3 loop reads CASSPVGDFRNEQFF. The CDR3 DNA reads as TGTGCCAGCAGCCCGGTTGGGGACTTCCGGAATGAGCAGTTCTTC.

This clonotype was picked up many times. The rearrangement joins TRBV12-3 or TRBV12-4 to TRBJ2-7, with 8 positions matching TRBD1. The V segment lost 6 bases and the J segment 2 bases; nucleotides outside the gene matches: 9. This CDR3 region has 15 residues. The DNA of the CDR3 is TGTGCCAGCAGGACGGGACAGGACCTTACCTACGAGCAGTACTTC. Translation: CASRTGQDLTYEQYF.

In its sample, this clonotype was seen a few times. J is TRBJ2-6 and V is TRBV5-1, with a tentative D call TRBD1 (6 bases). The CDR3 is 17 residues long. Germline lookup yields CDR1 SGHRS and CDR2 YFSETQ. V lost 4 bases to trimming and J lost 4 bases, with 18 bases between them. DNA of the CDR3: TGCGCCAGCAGCCCCGTTGGGGGCGGAAGGGGGGCCAACGTCCTGACTTTC. It codes for CASSPVGGGRGANVLTF.

This clonotype was detected many times. J is TRBJ2-7 and V is TRBV6-1; 9 bases are shared with TRBD2. Germline loops: CDR1 MNHNS, CDR2 SASEGT. J was trimmed by 0 bases and V by 2 bases; bases with no gene match: 5. This CDR3 is built from 16 residues. CDR3 nucleotide sequence: TGTGCCAGCAGTGAACGGGCGGGAGGGCGCTCCTACGAGCAGTACTTC. The encoded protein is CASSERAGGRSYEQYF.

The rearrangement uses TRBV7-2 and TRBJ2-5; D possibly corresponds to TRBD1 (7 bases). The CDR3 extends over 17 amino acids. From germline, CDR1 is SGHTA and CDR2 FQGNSA. V lost 5 bases and J lost 5, with 24 bases in between. CDR3 nucleotides: TGTGCCAGCAGCCAGGGACAGTTCACCGGGGGCGGTGAGACCCAGTACTTC. Protein sequence: CASSQGQFTGGGETQYF.

There are many counts of this clonotype. The chain recombines TRBV7-9 with TRBJ2-7, with D maybe TRBD2 (6 bases). The CDR3 totals 16 residues. The germline V gene encodes CDR1 SEHNR and CDR2 FQNEAQ (reference sequence). Trimming removed 5 bases at V and 0 bases at J, with 17 bases between. CDR3 nucleotides: TGTGCCAGCAGCCTCACCGGAGGGCTCAGCTCCTACGAGCAGTACTTC. The encoded protein is CASSLTGGLSSYEQYF.